The text below deals with one T cell receptor (beta chain). This record belongs to a study of cytomegalovirus exposure and HLA in healthy donors. Germline trimming cut 6 bases from V and 2 bases from J; bases unmatched to any gene: 5. Looked up from germline, CDR1 is MGHRA and CDR2 is YSYEKL. The length of the CDR3 is 14 residues. 13 Jbeta primers and 60 Vbeta primers were used for the PCR. The method was immunoSEQ multiplex PCR; TCRdb's version includes in-frame clones alone and lacks a portion of them. The sample records about 130,000 clones, around four fifths being singletons. What was sequenced was PBMCs. The source is a human donor in good health. This sequence joins TRBV4-1 and TRBJ2-5; 8 bases line up with TRBD1. As DNA, the CDR3 is TGCGCCAGCAGTTACGGACAGGGTCAAGAGACCCAGTACTTC. Protein sequence: CASSYGQGQETQYF.